This TCR beta chain was captured by sequencing in a study of vaccination and CD4 T cells after COVID-19 (dated by TCRdb to between 2022 and 2023). Study-wide context: Six males and four females were included in the convalescent cohort, with two Hispanic individuals, seven Caucasians, two Asians and one multiracial person represented. Culture stimuli were overlapping spike peptide pools from SARS-CoV-2 and from the common cold coronaviruses HCoV-NL63, HCoV-OC43 and HCoV-229E. As controls, cultures received a CEFX viral epitope pool (the positive control), an HIV-1 Nef peptide pool (the negative control), or no peptide at all. In an earlier paper using these donors, memory CD4+ T cell crossreactivity between SARS-CoV-2 and common cold coronavirus spike proteins was assessed at the TCR clonotype level. In approximately ten COVID-19 convalescent patients and a few infection-naive healthy vaccine recipients, the spike-specific CD4+ TCR repertoire before mRNA vaccination was compared with the repertoire after mRNA vaccination. Participants received two doses of either the Pfizer-BioNTech BNT162b2 vaccine (n=8) or the Moderna mRNA-1273 vaccine (n=2). The time from the second vaccine dose to post-vaccine blood sampling had a median of roughly 79 days and ranged from about 12 to 250 days. Post-COVID blood samples were collected from convalescent patients a median of approximately 93 days after diagnosis, with a range of about 35 to 161 days.

Libraries were constructed by PCR. At the Johns Hopkins FTIC core, DNA from the cultured CD4+ T cells underwent TCR sequencing with the Oncomine TCR Beta short-read assay. The QIAamp micro DNA kit was used to extract genomic DNA from the cultured CD4+ T cells. Oncomine TCR Beta libraries from cultured CD4+ T cells were pooled using unique dual indexes and sequenced on an Illumina iSeq 100. Per the source publication's procedure: Non-productive sequences were removed, and CDR3s not starting with C, not ending with F or W, or shorter than 7 amino acids were discarded. The MANAFEST web application identified antigen-specific clonotypes by comparing peptide-stimulated wells against reference wells and other culture wells. To be called positive, a clone needed an FDR below 0.05, an odds ratio above 5, and a productive frequency above 0.1% in at least two of three replicate wells. Cross-reactive clonotypes were defined as significantly expanded in both SARS-CoV-2 spike wells and at least one common cold coronavirus spike condition. CDR3 homology was assessed with Levenshtein distances (stringdist) and unrooted phylogenetic trees (ape) in R version 3.6.1. TCRdb trimmed the raw reads at Q25, called clones with MiXCR and kept productive beta chains. When rows share a CDR3 protein, they turn into one entry using the most common DNA and genes. The V and J calls here are based on TCRdb, not the publication. In this sample the table shows some 8,600 distinct CDR3 sequences, approximately 58% of which occur a single time. Of the sample, under 15% is held by the ten largest clones.

Here V drops 5 bases and J drops 6 bases, and the junction holds 23 bases not matched to any gene. From the germline V gene, CDR1 is SGHVS and CDR2 is FNYEAQ. The CDR3 goes from the cysteine to the phenylalanine over 19 residues. Only the CDR3 region is kept as DNA, spanning 57 bases read in frame from base 1. Overall study results and their limits: Nearly all vaccine-specific clones in convalescent patients (304 of 307) were mono-reactive for SARS-CoV-2 spike rather than cross-reactive with common cold coronaviruses. Although the median number of SARS-CoV-2-reactive clonotypes went up from around 20 after infection to 35 to 40 after vaccination, the increase was not significant. The number of convalescent patients in the study was relatively small, and the study did not examine early timepoints following natural infection. In convalescent patients, a median around 83% of post-vaccine SARS-CoV-2-reactive clones were detected only after vaccination, and vaccine-specific priming was suggested by this finding.

Explained via the paper, the treatment or condition label denotes: approximately nine-day PBMC culture with coronavirus spike peptide pools or control peptides (ViraFEST assay). CD4+ T cells from unexposed donors were collected before the COVID-19 pandemic (2011-2018). The ViraFEST assay, used in the study, expanded antigen-specific T cells with peptide pools and then identified the expanded clonotypes through TCR sequencing. Each well held millions of PBMCs cultured with roughly 9.2 ug/ml peptide pools in IMDM containing approximately 5% human AB serum and 7.5 to 10 IU/ml IL-2. Half of the culture medium was replaced with fresh IL-2-containing medium on days 3 and 7. Once the cells had been in culture for roughly 11 days, the EasySep CD4+ T cell isolation kit was used to isolate CD4+ T cells by negative selection. As cell numbers permitted, CD4+ T cells from unexposed donors were tested for reactivity to SARS-CoV-2 S and N and to four common cold coronavirus spike pools. Ficoll-Paque Plus gradient centrifugation was used to isolate PBMCs from whole blood, and the isolated PBMCs were then either used fresh or cryopreserved at -140C. In general, triplicate wells were set up for every culture condition. The leukapheresis product used for the unexposed donors was purchased from a commercial source.

Details on this clonotype: The clone's antigen remains unknown. One base away there is no much larger clone; base qualities are not given.

The clonotype originates from a human donor in good health. Sequencing input: CD4+ T cells from blood, cultured in vitro. This receptor chain uses TRBV7-6 and TRBJ2-3; a stretch of 7 junction bases matches TRBD1. The DNA sequence reads TGTGCCAGCAGCCCTCAAGGGGGTCGCGGCAGGGGGTACTTCGATACGCAGTATTTT. It encodes CASSPQGGRGRGYFDTQYF.